Presented here are 10 T cell receptor beta chains from one specimen sequenced in a study of post-analysis software for immune sequencing data. Study-wide results and limits: TRBV5-6, TRBV5-1 and TRBV20-1 were among four to six TRBV segments more frequent in patients than controls.

For these receptors, no antigen is known. Unique molecular identifiers were carried by the TCR beta cDNA libraries. Each CDR3 protein is one row after TCRdb ran MiXCR on the PCR reads. The table has fewer than 600,000 distinct CDR3 sequences, less than 45% seen once. The sequencing input was blood. These receptors were taken from a girl aged 5 to 17 with multiple sclerosis.

The chain has TRBV12-3 or TRBV12-4 and TRBJ1-1; D is undetermined. The V end was cut by 3 bases, the J end by 3 bases, with 11 bases between. CDR3 length: 14 amino acids. Here the CDR3 reads CASSFFRIHTEAFF. The CDR3 region has the DNA TGTGCCAGCAGTTTTTTTCGTATCCACACTGAAGCTTTCTTT.

This clonotype occurred a few times. This chain joins TRBV2 and TRBJ1-2; 7 nucleotides line up with TRBD1. Germline trimming cut 8 bases from V and 4 bases from J; bases unmatched to any gene: 10. The CDR3 is 14 amino acids. Germline CDR1 SNHLY, CDR2 FYNNEI. The CDR3 here is CASVGQPLGYGYTF. The CDR3 nucleotides are TGTGCCAGCGTGGGACAGCCCCTTGGCTATGGCTACACCTTC.

In its sample, this clonotype was seen a few times. The rearrangement joins TRBV29-1 to TRBJ2-6; D unclear. Trimming stripped 2 bases from V and 0 bases from J, with 11 bases between. The germline CDR1 and CDR2 sequences are SQVTM and ANQGSEA. The CDR3 has 16 amino acids. The CDR3 reads CSVETRAYSGANVLTF. CDR3 bases: TGCAGCGTTGAAACAAGGGCCTACTCTGGGGCCAACGTCCTGACTTTC.

The chain couples TRBV18 to TRBJ2-7, with D perhaps TRBD2 (5 bases). CDR1 and CDR2 (germline): KGHSH, LQKENI. The CDR3 contains 15 residues. Trimming left V 5 bases short and J 0 bases short, with 14 bases between. The CDR3, as DNA: TGTGCCAGCTCAGAGGGTGCGGCGAGCTCCTACGAGCAGTACTTC. Translating gives CASSEGAASSYEQYF.

V and J are TRBV12-3 or TRBV12-4 and TRBJ2-5; TRBD2 agrees at 9 bases. With V trimmed by 7 bases and J by 11 bases, 17 bases remained unmatched. The CDR3 length is 15 residues. The CDR3 bases are TGTGCCAGCACCCACGGGACTAGCAACTTGGGTGAGCAGTACTTC. Its translation: CASTHGTSNLGEQYF.

The sample holds a few counts of this clonotype. J is TRBJ2-7 and V is TRBV7-9; 16 bases match TRBD2. The trim removed 5 bases at V and 2 bases at J, leaving 3 bases unmatched. This CDR3 is built from 16 residues. Looked up from germline, CDR1 is SEHNR and CDR2 is FQNEAQ (reference sequence). The CDR3 reads CASSPGTSGRAYEQYF. The CDR3 region has the DNA TGTGCCAGCAGCCCGGGGACTAGCGGGAGGGCCTACGAGCAGTACTTC. The full variable domain, with the rest looked up from reference TRBV7-9 and TRBJ2-7, is DTGVSQNPRHKITKRGQNVTFRCDPISEHNRLYWYRQTLGQGPEFLTYFQNEAQLEKSRLLSDRFSAERPKGSFSTLEIQRTEQGDSAMYLCASSPGTSGRAYEQYFGPGTRLTVT.

The chain employs TRBV12-3 or TRBV12-4 and TRBJ2-4; TRBD1 matches at 9 bases. This CDR3 comprises 16 residues. V shed 6 bases and J 3 bases; nucleotides not matched to a gene: 9. The CDR3 spells CASSPGQGHGKNIQYF. The CDR3 bases are TGTGCCAGCAGCCCGGGACAGGGTCACGGCAAAAACATTCAGTACTTC.

The rearrangement joins TRBV29-1 to TRBJ2-5; 8 positions agree with TRBD1. V shed 4 bases and J 2 bases; nucleotides not matched to a gene: 6. The CDR3 loop spans 14 amino acids. Germline-derived CDR1 and CDR2 are SQVTM and ANQGSEA. DNA for the CDR3: TGCAGCGTTGTACCGGGACAGGCACAAGAGACCCAGTACTTC. Translating it yields CSVVPGQAQETQYF.

This clonotype has just one count. The chain joins TRBV27 to TRBJ2-7; D call uncertain. V gave up 4 bases and J gave up 4 bases, with 17 bases separating them. The CDR3 sequence is 15 residues long. Germline V CDR1 and CDR2: MNHEY, SMNVEV (reference sequence). The CDR3 sequence is CASSSPRLVGYEQYF. CDR3 DNA sequence: TGTGCCAGCAGTTCTCCCCGCCTAGTCGGGTACGAGCAGTACTTC.

The CDR3 DNA follows: TGTGCCAGCAGCTTAGGGGCGGGAGGAGTACATGAGCAGTTCTTC. Translation gives CASSLGAGGVHEQFF. The rearrangement uses TRBV7-9 and TRBJ2-1; 8 positions match TRBD2. CDR1 is SEHNR, CDR2 FQNEAQ, per germline (reference sequence). This CDR3 spans 15 amino acids. Germline trimming cut 1 base from V and 8 bases from J; bases unmatched to any gene: 7. The complete variable domain, with remaining parts taken from reference TRBV7-9 and TRBJ2-1, reads DTGVSQNPRHKITKRGQNVTFRCDPISEHNRLYWYRQTLGQGPEFLTYFQNEAQLEKSRLLSDRFSAERPKGSFSTLEIQRTEQGDSAMYLCASSLGAGGVHEQFFGPGTRLTVL.